This TCR beta chain stems from a study of PD-L1 blockade in urothelial cancer listed by TCRdb under 2017. As for the study more broadly: Therapy was started in the mid-2010s for all patients, and atezolizumab 1,200 mg was administered intravenously every 3 weeks. About 85% of the 29 patients were males with bladder-origin urothelial cancer, and about 65% of the 29 reported a prior smoking history. Patients had an ECOG performance status of 0 or 1 and had received between 0 and 3 prior chemotherapy regimens. Blood samples were analyzed at 3 weeks after treatment start (second dose) and at 6 weeks after treatment start. Blood samples yielded a median of roughly 140,000 T cells and around 80,000 unique TCRs, with median clonality approximately 0.08. The study, an exploratory multi-omic analysis, examined somatic, immune and clinical correlates of response to PD-L1 blockade with atezolizumab in urothelial cancer. Pretreatment tumor samples, along with matched peripheral blood collected serially before and after atezolizumab treatment, underwent TCR sequencing. Durable clinical benefit was defined as progression-free survival longer than 6 months, and TCR features were also tested against progression-free and overall survival. In the same patients, pretreatment tumors underwent whole exome sequencing and RNA sequencing in addition to TCR sequencing. Durable clinical benefit was achieved by nine patients but not by the remaining 20. Under 30 patients had pretreatment blood TCR-seq, around 25 had at least one posttreatment blood collection, and around 25 had tumor TCR-seq. Paper-wide results and their limitations: Because of the small sample size (n ≈ 31) and the many exploratory analyses performed, the results are intended to be regarded as hypothesis-generating. A pretreatment peripheral blood TCR clonality below the median was linked to improved progression-free and overall survival. Greater expansion of tumor-associated TCR clones in peripheral blood 3 weeks after the start of treatment was observed in patients with durable benefit (n of about 20, p = 0.022).

Trimming leaves V shorter by 2 bases and J shorter by 6 bases, with the junction holding 7 bases beyond the gene matches. The CDR3 measures 15 amino acids from cysteine to phenylalanine. The CDR3 DNA has 45 bases and is translated from base 1. Taken from the germline V gene, the CDR1 and CDR2 loops are MNHEY and SVGAGI. This clone was detected only a few times. It lacks a known antigen. Qualities for individual bases were not recorded, and no much larger clone is one base off. Interpreted using the paper, the time point label stands for: peripheral blood 6 weeks after treatment start. A cohort of roughly 30 patients with locally advanced or metastatic urothelial carcinoma, treated at Memorial Sloan Kettering on a trial protocol, was included. Peripheral blood mononuclear cells were collected pretreatment and during treatment, with between 1 and 8 total time points obtained per patient. The Qiagen DNeasy Blood extraction kit was used to purify genomic DNA from total PBMCs and tumor samples. PBMCs were collected pretreatment and during treatment, and were isolated and stored as previously described.

Each PCR received spiked-in synthetic TCR analog templates so that absolute template abundance could be estimated from read counts. The immunoSEQ assay was used to amplify TCRbeta CDR3 regions from genomic DNA with bias-controlled V and J gene primers. Sequencing of rearranged TCRbeta segments was done at approximately 20X coverage. The original methods were these. Sequencing errors were corrected by clustering, and CDR3s were annotated against IMGT so that V, D and J genes could be assigned. Downstream analyses used only productive TCRbeta rearrangements, leaving out any out-of-frame or stop-codon sequences. Clonality was calculated as one minus the Shannon entropy normalized by the log of the number of unique productive sequences. Clones differing between time points or between blood and tumor were identified using Fisher's exact test with Benjamini-Hochberg correction, with an adjusted p below 0.01 applied as the threshold. TCRdb carries this immuneACCESS record with in-frame sequences only. Its versions omit some clonotypes, under half of them owing to an unresolved V gene in the studies checked, with the rest unexplained. V and J calls and clone size are as listed in that table; D and trimming were resolved from the DNA. This sample comprises more than 45,000 clones, 80% to 90% of them detected only once. Jointly, the top ten make up around 9.1% of the sample.

Recombination connected TRBV6-5 to TRBJ1-2; 9 bases in between match TRBD1. The clonotype was recovered from a man between 65 and 80 years old with urothelial cancer. The sequencing here drew on PBMCs, taken around atezolizumab (anti-PD-L1) treatment. The CDR3 reads CASSYGQDRGDGYTF. The DNA sequence reads TGTGCCAGCAGTTACGGGCAGGACAGGGGTGATGGCTACACCTTC.